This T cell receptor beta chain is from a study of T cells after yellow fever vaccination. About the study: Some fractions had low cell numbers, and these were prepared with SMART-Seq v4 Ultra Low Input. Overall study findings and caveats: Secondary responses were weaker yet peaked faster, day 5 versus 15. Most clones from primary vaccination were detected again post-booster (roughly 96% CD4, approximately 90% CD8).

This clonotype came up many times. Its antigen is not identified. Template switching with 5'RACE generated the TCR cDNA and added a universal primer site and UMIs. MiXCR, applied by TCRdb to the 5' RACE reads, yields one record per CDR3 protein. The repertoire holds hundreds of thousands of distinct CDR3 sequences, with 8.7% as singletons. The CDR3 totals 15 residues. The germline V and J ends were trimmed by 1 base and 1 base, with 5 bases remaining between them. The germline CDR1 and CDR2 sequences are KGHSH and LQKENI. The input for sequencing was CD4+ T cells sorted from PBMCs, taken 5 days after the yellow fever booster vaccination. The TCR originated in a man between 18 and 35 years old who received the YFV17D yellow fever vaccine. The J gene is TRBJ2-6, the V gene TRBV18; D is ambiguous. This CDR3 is CASSPQESGANVLTF. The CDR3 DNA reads TGTGCCAGCTCACCACAAGAATCTGGGGCCAACGTCCTGACTTTC. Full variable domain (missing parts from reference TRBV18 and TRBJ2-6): NAGVMQNPRHLVRRRGQEARLRCSPMKGHSHVYWYRQLPEEGLKFMVYLQKENIIDESGMPKERFSAEFPKEGPSILRIQQVVRGDSAAYFCASSPQESGANVLTFGAGSRLTVL.